This T cell receptor (beta chain) was identified during a study of cytomegalovirus exposure and HLA in healthy donors. The study's findings and limits: Earlier analysis yielded a pattern in which most TCR beta V segments were productive about 90% or about 30% of the time. Among CMV-associated TCR beta chains, most appeared HLA-restricted in a later analysis. Further analysis, carried out later, found HLA-associated TCR beta chains more clonally expanded than equally common other chains. Presence/absence results assume similar sequencing depth per donor, which may not hold.

The PCR employed 60 Vbeta primers together with 13 Jbeta primers. Sequencing was performed with immunoSEQ multiplex PCR; in TCRdb, only in-frame clones are kept and a portion is missing. Among some 180,000 clones listed, around 83% were seen once. With respect to this clone: Its antigen is not identified.

The CDR3 extends over 11 amino acids. V dropped 2 bases and J dropped 6 bases, with 8 bases sitting between them. The germline CDR1 and CDR2 sequences are GTSNPN and SVGIG (reference sequence). Material: PBMCs. The gene calls are TRBV30 and TRBJ2-7; D is unclear. The clonotype comes from a woman under 30 in good health and CMV-seronegative. The CDR3 DNA follows: TGTGCCTGGAGTCCCAGGTTCGAGCAGTACTTC. This sequence encodes CAWSPRFEQYF.